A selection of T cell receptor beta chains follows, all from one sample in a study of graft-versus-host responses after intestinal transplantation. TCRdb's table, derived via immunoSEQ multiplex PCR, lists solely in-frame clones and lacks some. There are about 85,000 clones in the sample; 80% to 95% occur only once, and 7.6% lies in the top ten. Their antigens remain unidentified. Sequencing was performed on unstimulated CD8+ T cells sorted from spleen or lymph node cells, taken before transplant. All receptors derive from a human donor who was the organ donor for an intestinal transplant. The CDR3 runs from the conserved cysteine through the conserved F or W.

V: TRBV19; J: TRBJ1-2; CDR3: CALRQGNGYTF
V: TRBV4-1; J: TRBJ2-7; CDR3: CASSQGGGEILYEQYF
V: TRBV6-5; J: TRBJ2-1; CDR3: CASSYFQLAGDNEQFF
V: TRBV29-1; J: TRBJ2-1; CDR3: CSVEGTSGSYNEQLF
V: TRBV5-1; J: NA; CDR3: CASSLGQADEQYF
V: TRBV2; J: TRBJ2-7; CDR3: CASSDVVTGYEQYF
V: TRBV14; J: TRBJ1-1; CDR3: CASSPWTANMNTEAFF
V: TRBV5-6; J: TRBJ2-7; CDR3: CASSFRNEQYF
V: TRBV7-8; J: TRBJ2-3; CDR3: CASSLRTVTDTQYF
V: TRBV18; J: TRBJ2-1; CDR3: CASSPPDRVRVEQFF
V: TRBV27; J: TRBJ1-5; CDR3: CASSLFAGTDQPQHF
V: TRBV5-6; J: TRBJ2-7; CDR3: CASSLAAGGRAEDEQYF
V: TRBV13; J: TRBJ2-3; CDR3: CASSLGLLLTDTQYF
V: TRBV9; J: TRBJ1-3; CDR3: CASSPYEVSGNTIYF
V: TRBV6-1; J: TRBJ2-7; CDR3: CASSGNGGPDSYEQYF
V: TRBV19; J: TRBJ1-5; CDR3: CASSDLPSNQPQHF
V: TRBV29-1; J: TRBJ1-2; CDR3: CSVRDDYGYTF
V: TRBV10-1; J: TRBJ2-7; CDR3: CASRQGRYEQYF
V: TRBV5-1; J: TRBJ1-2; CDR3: CASSLDFNYGYTF
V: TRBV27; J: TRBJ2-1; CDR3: CASSLYLREGGNEQFF
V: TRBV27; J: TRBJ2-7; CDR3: CASRSGGRFSYEQYF
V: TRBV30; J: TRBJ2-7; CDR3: CACQTPTYEQYF
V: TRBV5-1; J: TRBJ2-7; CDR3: CASSLESDSYEQYF
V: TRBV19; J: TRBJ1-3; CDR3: CASSIDAGAGNTIYF
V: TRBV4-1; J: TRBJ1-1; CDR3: CASSLPTGPLNTEAFF
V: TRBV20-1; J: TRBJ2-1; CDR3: CSAVKVGEQFF
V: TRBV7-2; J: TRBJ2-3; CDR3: CASSSRLAGGPDTQYF
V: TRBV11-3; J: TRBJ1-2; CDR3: CASSESLGLLYGYTF
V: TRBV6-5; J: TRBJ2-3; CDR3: CASRSGQGHTDTQYF
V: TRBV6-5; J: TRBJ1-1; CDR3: CASSYSGIDTEAFF
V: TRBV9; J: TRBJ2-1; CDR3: CASSASGRRGNEQFF
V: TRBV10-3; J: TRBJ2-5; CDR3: CAIRSEGLAGTQETQYF
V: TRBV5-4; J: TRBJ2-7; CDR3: CASSPGSSPGEQYF
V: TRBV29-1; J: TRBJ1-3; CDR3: CSAIGEAEGGNTIYF
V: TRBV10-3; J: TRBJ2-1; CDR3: CAISETGTGALSTYNEQFF
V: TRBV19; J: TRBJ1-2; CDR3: CASSLQGIDGYTF
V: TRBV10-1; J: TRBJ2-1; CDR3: CASSEDWSSYNEQFF
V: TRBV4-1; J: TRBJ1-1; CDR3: CASSQLYGQANTEAFF
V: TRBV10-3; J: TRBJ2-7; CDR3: CAIRSSNYEQYF
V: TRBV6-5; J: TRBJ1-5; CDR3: CASSYLRGQNNQPQHF
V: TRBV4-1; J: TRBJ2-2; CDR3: CASSYRPGGRAGELFF
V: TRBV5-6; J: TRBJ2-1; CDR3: CASSLVGTSGNNEQFF
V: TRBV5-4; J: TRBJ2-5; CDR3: CASGASLGETQYF
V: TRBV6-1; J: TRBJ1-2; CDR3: CASSPDGYGYTF
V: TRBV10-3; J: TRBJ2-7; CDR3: CAISDPDASGGPMGQYF
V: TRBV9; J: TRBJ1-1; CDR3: CASSLGQGGVTEAFF
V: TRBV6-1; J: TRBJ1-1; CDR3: CASSEAIAGVRNTEAFF
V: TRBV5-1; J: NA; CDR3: CASSLGGSDEQYF
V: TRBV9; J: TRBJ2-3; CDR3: CASDQSGSSTDTQYF
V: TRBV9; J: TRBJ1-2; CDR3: CASSGRTVHYGYTF
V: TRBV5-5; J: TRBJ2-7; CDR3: CASSPDGQGFEQYF
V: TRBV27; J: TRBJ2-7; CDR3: CASSLSGGHLYEQYF